The 23 T cell receptor beta chains given below trace back to one sample, sequenced in a study of OX40 agonist ivuxolimab in advanced cancers. The assay was immunoSEQ multiplex PCR, and TCRdb's table has in-frame clones only and misses some. The table records 55,000 to 65,000 clones, about 90% of them present only once. This material consisted of CD4+ or CD8+ T cells sorted from blood, taken in a trial of the OX40 agonist ivuxolimab. These receptors were taken from an adult with an advanced solid tumor such as melanoma, head and neck, liver or kidney cancer.

This chain links TRBV28 with TRBJ1-4; a possible D gene is TRBD1 (5 bases). Trimming removed 6 bases at V and 4 bases at J, with 12 bases between. The V gene's germline CDR1 is MDHEN and CDR2 SYDVKM. The CDR3 loop spans 14 amino acids. The CDR3 spells CASRSRGGNEKLFF. As DNA, the CDR3 is TGTGCCAGCAGATCACGGGGGGGTAATGAAAAACTGTTTTTT.

The chain combines TRBV19 with TRBJ1-1; TRBD1 agrees at 8 bases. The ends lost 6 bases at V and 0 bases at J; junction bases unmatched: 6. Germline CDR1 reads LNHDA; CDR2 reads SQIVND (reference sequence). The CDR3 spans 15 residues. The CDR3 sequence: CASRAGGSMNTEAFF. In DNA, the CDR3 is TGTGCCAGTAGGGCAGGGGGCTCGATGAACACTGAAGCTTTCTTT.

The V call is TRBV7-2, the J call TRBJ2-2; weak D call: TRBD2 (6 bases). Germline V gene data show CDR1 as SGHTA and CDR2 as FQGNSA. The CDR3 runs 15 residues. Trimming shortened V by 2 bases and J by 1 base, and 8 bases separated the two germline ends. CDR3 DNA: TGTGCCAGCAGCTTAACGGGAGTGAACACCGGGGAGCTGTTTTTT. Translation: CASSLTGVNTGELFF.

The chain links TRBV11-2 to TRBJ1-1, with D possibly TRBD1 on 5 matching bases. CDR1 is SGHAT and CDR2 is FQNNGV in the germline V gene. V was cut by 1 base and J by 5 bases, with 8 bases left in between. The CDR3 has 13 amino acids. The CDR3 loop reads CASSLGEGTEAFF. CDR3 DNA sequence: TGTGCCAGCAGCTTAGGGGAGGGGACTGAAGCTTTCTTT.

This rearrangement joins TRBV5-6 to TRBJ2-2; maybe TRBD2 (6 bases). The CDR3 sequence is 16 residues long. Germline CDR1 is SGHDT and CDR2 is YYEEEE. The V gene lost 4 bases and the J gene lost 5 bases, with 18 bases spanning the gap. CDR3 sequence reads: CASSVVGTPGTGELFF. CDR3 nucleotides: TGTGCCAGCAGCGTAGTTGGGACTCCCGGAACCGGGGAGCTGTTTTTT.

This clone was seen only a few times. The V and J genes are TRBV4-1 and TRBJ1-2, with no clear D. The CDR3 has 13 residues. Germline values: CDR1 MGHRA, CDR2 YSYEKL. Deletions cut 1 base from V and 2 bases from J, with 5 bases between. The CDR3 DNA reads TGCGCCAGCAGCCAAGCCCGGAACTATGGCTACACCTTC. Encoded protein: CASSQARNYGYTF.

This chain uses TRBV7-2 with TRBJ2-1; TRBD2 agrees at 11 bases. Trimming removed 5 bases from V and 0 bases from J; junction bases left unmatched: 6. This CDR3 is 17 amino acids long. Germline CDR1 and CDR2: SGHTA and FQGNSA. The CDR3 bases are TGTGCCAGCAGCCTTCGACTAGCGGGACTCTCCTACAATGAGCAGTTCTTC. Protein: CASSLRLAGLSYNEQFF.

The CDR3 loop reads CASSADRGRQETQYF. The CDR3 coding sequence is TGTGCCAGCTCCGCCGACAGGGGGCGGCAAGAGACCCAGTACTTC. The rearrangement joins TRBV11-3 to TRBJ2-5, with 10 bases identical to TRBD1. The CDR3 runs 15 residues. With V trimmed by 8 bases and J by 2 bases, 8 bases remained unmatched. Germline CDR1 reads SGHNT; CDR2 reads YENEEA.

J is TRBJ2-6 and V is TRBV28; D call uncertain. This CDR3 has 15 amino acids. V dropped 6 bases and J dropped 0 bases, with 9 bases sitting between them. Germline V gives CDR1 MDHEN, CDR2 SYDVKM. CDR3 sequence: CASSGPRSGANVLTF. CDR3 bases: TGTGCCAGCAGCGGGCCCCGCTCTGGGGCCAACGTCCTGACTTTC.

The genes are TRBV28 and TRBJ2-1; tentative D call: TRBD2 (6 bases). The germline V gene has CDR1 MDHEN and CDR2 SYDVKM. V was clipped by 3 bases and J by 9 bases, with 15 bases between them. The CDR3 spans 14 residues. The CDR3 loop is CASSFSTGVSEQFF. In DNA form, the CDR3 reads TGTGCCAGCAGTTTTAGTACGGGAGTTTCTGAGCAGTTCTTC.

The chain employs TRBV15 and TRBJ2-1, with a tentative D call TRBD2 (6 bases). Per the germline V gene, CDR1 is LNHNV and CDR2 is YYDKDF (reference sequence). Trimming removed 11 bases at V and 4 bases at J, with 15 bases between. This CDR3 is built from 13 residues. Here the CDR3 reads CAAERSGYNEQFF. Written as DNA, the CDR3 is TGTGCCGCCGAGAGAAGCGGGTACAATGAGCAGTTCTTC.

The chain employs TRBV28 and TRBJ1-4; 8 positions agree with TRBD1. The CDR3 is 14 residues long. Trimming cost V 6 bases and J 8 bases; bases outside gene matches: 8. Germline V gene data show CDR1 as MDHEN and CDR2 as SYDVKM. The CDR3 sequence is CASRAGQGWEKLFF. The CDR3 DNA sequence: TGTGCCAGCAGAGCAGGACAGGGCTGGGAAAAACTGTTTTTT.

This chain links TRBV19 with TRBJ1-1; the D is unclear. The CDR3 has 13 amino acids. V was pared by 6 bases and J by 0 bases, with 8 bases between. The germline gives CDR1 LNHDA, CDR2 SQIVND (reference sequence). The CDR3 protein is CASRPDLNTEAFF. Here the CDR3 DNA reads TGTGCCAGTAGACCTGATTTGAACACTGAAGCTTTCTTT.

V usage is TRBV15 and J usage is TRBJ1-2; D ambiguous. Germline loops: CDR1 LNHNV, CDR2 YYDKDF (reference sequence). The CDR3 sequence is 17 residues long. The V end lost 5 bases, the J end lost 4 bases, and 23 bases lay between the germline ends. The CDR3 nucleotides read TGTGCCACCAGCGGGAATAAAGGGTGTGGAAAGACCTATGGCTACACCTTC. Protein product: CATSGNKGCGKTYGYTF.

The V call is TRBV18, the J call TRBJ2-1; D is possibly TRBD1 or TRBD2 (5 bases each). Germline-derived CDR1 and CDR2 are KGHSH and LQKENI. The V end lost 1 base, the J end lost 2 bases, and 12 bases lay between the germline ends. The CDR3 loop spans 16 amino acids. CDR3: CASSPRLGEPYNEQFF. The CDR3 DNA reads as TGTGCCAGCTCACCACGTCTGGGGGAACCCTACAATGAGCAGTTCTTC.

The chain uses TRBV19 and TRBJ1-5; weak D call: TRBD1 (6 bases). Germline V CDR1 and CDR2: LNHDA, SQIVND (reference sequence). Trimming pared 7 bases from V and 6 bases from J, leaving 16 bases between. The CDR3 covers 14 residues. CDR3 coding DNA: TGTGCCAGTACAAACCAGGGGATTGTTCAGCCCCAGCATTTT. Translation gives CASTNQGIVQPQHF.

As DNA, the CDR3 is TGTGCCAGCAGAAACAAGGGAAAACTGTTTTTT. It is translated as CASRNKGKLFF. The chain recombines TRBV28 with TRBJ1-4; the D is unclear. This CDR3 is 11 amino acids long. Germline-derived CDR1 and CDR2 are MDHEN and SYDVKM. Trimming pared 6 bases from V and 10 bases from J, leaving 9 bases between.

J is TRBJ2-1 and V is TRBV7-9; 9 nucleotides match TRBD2. Germline loops: CDR1 SEHNR, CDR2 FQNEAQ (reference sequence). J was trimmed by 8 bases and V by 3 bases; bases with no gene match: 11. This CDR3 spans 16 amino acids. The CDR3 loop is CASSLSSGAYVYEQFF. DNA for the CDR3: TGTGCCAGCAGCTTGTCTAGCGGGGCGTATGTCTATGAGCAGTTCTTC.

Written as DNA, the CDR3 is TGTGCCAGCAGCTTAAGGTTGAACCAAGAGACCCAGTACTTC. It translates to CASSLRLNQETQYF. J is TRBJ2-5 and V is TRBV7-2; D is undetermined. The germline V gene encodes CDR1 SGHTA and CDR2 FQGNSA. The V gene lost 2 bases and the J gene lost 0 bases, with 7 bases spanning the gap. This CDR3 region has 14 residues.

This sequence joins TRBV10-3 and TRBJ2-5; TRBD2 might be the D (7 bases). Germline CDR1 ENHRY, CDR2 SYGVKD. This CDR3 region has 14 residues. The V gene lost 4 bases and the J gene lost 3 bases, with 12 bases spanning the gap. The CDR3 DNA sequence: TGTGCCATCAGTGTTGGGGGGGCGGAAGAGACCCAGTACTTC. It yields the protein CAISVGGAEETQYF.

The genes are TRBV10-3 and TRBJ1-1; D is possibly TRBD1 (5 bases). V lost 6 bases and J lost 2, with 16 bases in between. The germline V gene has CDR1 ENHRY and CDR2 SYGVKD. CDR3 size: 15 residues. The CDR3 DNA follows: TGTGCCATCAGATCCTCGACAGCCACCAACACTGAAGCTTTCTTT. Translated, it gives CAIRSSTATNTEAFF.

The chain has TRBV7-6 and TRBJ2-7; D possibly corresponds to TRBD2 (5 bases). The V end was cut by 5 bases, the J end by 3 bases, with 23 bases between. This CDR3 is built from 17 residues. The V gene's germline CDR1 is SGHVS and CDR2 FNYEAQ. For the CDR3, the DNA is TGTGCCAGCAGCCGTACCCCGGACTCGGAGAGGCTCTACGAGCAGTACTTC. It specifies CASSRTPDSERLYEQYF.

V is TRBV5-4 and J is TRBJ2-1; D gene uncertain. The V gene lost 1 base and the J gene lost 10 bases, with 6 bases spanning the gap. CDR3 length: 11 amino acids. Germline V CDR1 and CDR2: SGHNT, YYREEE (reference sequence). CDR3 loop: CASSLLKEQFF. The DNA of the CDR3 is TGTGCCAGCAGCTTGCTTAAGGAGCAGTTCTTC. Combining the CDR3 with reference TRBV5-4 and TRBJ2-1 gives the whole variable domain ETGVTQSPTHLIKTRGQQVTLRCSSQSGHNTVSWYQQALGQGPQFIFQYYREEENGRGNFPPRFSGLQFPNYSSELNVNALELDDSALYLCASSLLKEQFFGPGTRLTVL.